A single sample is the source of the 22 T cell receptor beta chains below, sequenced in a study of cytomegalovirus exposure and HLA in healthy donors. PCR was performed using 60 Vbeta and 13 Jbeta primers. Some clones are missing from TCRdb's copy, which holds only in-frame ones; the method was immunoSEQ multiplex PCR. Altogether about 130,000 clones are present, about 68% being singletons, with the ten largest covering approximately 1.6%. Sequenced: PBMCs. The source is a human donor in good health.

The chain joins TRBV19 to TRBJ2-2, with 7 nucleotides matching TRBD1. The CDR3 runs 15 residues. Germline CDR1 reads LNHDA; CDR2 reads SQIVND (reference sequence). V shed 6 bases and J 1 base; nucleotides not matched to a gene: 5. The CDR3 loop is CASSPGGLNTGELFF. DNA for the CDR3: TGTGCCAGTAGCCCAGGGGGATTGAACACCGGGGAGCTGTTTTTT.

A word on this clone: The sample carries other DNA sequences with the same CDR3. The V gene is TRBV5-1, the J gene TRBJ2-3; D may be TRBD1 (6 bases). This CDR3 has 14 amino acids. V shed 0 bases and J shed 2 bases, with 7 bases lying between them. Germline values: CDR1 SGHRS, CDR2 YFSETQ. The CDR3 DNA reads TGCGCCAGCAGCTTGGGACAGGACACAGATACGCAGTATTTT. Translation: CASSLGQDTDTQYF.

The gene calls are TRBV9 and TRBJ1-2, with 9 bases identical to TRBD1. V was clipped by 2 bases and J by 4 bases; unmatched bases: 6. The CDR3 sequence is 15 residues long. Germline-derived CDR1 and CDR2 are SGDLS and YYNGEE. In DNA form, the CDR3 reads TGTGCCAGCAGCGTTACCCGGGACAGGGCCTATGGCTACACCTTC. Its protein is CASSVTRDRAYGYTF.

As DNA, the CDR3 is TGTGCCAGCAGCGGGATGCGTCAGGGCCCCAATCAGCCCCAGCATTTT. It encodes CASSGMRQGPNQPQHF. The chain joins TRBV5-6 to TRBJ1-5; possibly TRBD1 for D (5 bases). Looked up from germline, CDR1 is SGHDT and CDR2 is YYEEEE. Trimming took 4 bases from V and 3 from J, leaving 17 bases between them. This CDR3 has 16 residues.

This clone was recorded a few times. V and J are TRBV4-1 and TRBJ2-7, with 11 bases that match TRBD2. The CDR3 has 15 residues. The ends lost 2 bases at V and 4 bases at J; junction bases unmatched: 4. From germline, CDR1 is MGHRA and CDR2 YSYEKL. In nucleotides, the CDR3 is TGCGCCAGCAGCCAACCTACTAGCGGGAGATACGAGCAGTACTTC. This sequence encodes CASSQPTSGRYEQYF.

The rearrangement uses TRBV28 and TRBJ2-7; no firm D call. The CDR3 contains 17 residues. Germline V CDR1 and CDR2: MDHEN, SYDVKM. Between the trimmed V and J ends, which lost 5 bases and 5 bases, there was a span of 25 bases. This chain's CDR3 is CASSPLPGRSAANEQYF. Here the CDR3 DNA reads TGTGCCAGCAGTCCCCTACCCGGCCGAAGCGCCGCCAACGAGCAGTACTTC. Drawing the rest from reference TRBV28 and TRBJ2-7, the complete variable domain is DVKVTQSSRYLVKRTGEKVFLECVQDMDHENMFWYRQDPGLGLRLIYFSYDVKMKEKGDIPEGYSVSREKKERFSLILESASTNQTSMYLCASSPLPGRSAANEQYFGPGTRLTVT.

As to this clone: A junction boundary mismatches the germline segment, possibly from a read error. CDR3: CASSFSRQGNSGYTF. The CDR3 DNA reads TGCGCCAGCAGCTTTTCTAGACAGGGTAACTCTGGCTACACCTTC. The rearrangement uses TRBV5-1 and TRBJ1-2; 7 bases are a match to TRBD1. The CDR3 is made up of 15 amino acids. Germline-derived CDR1 and CDR2 are SGHRS and YFSETQ.

As for this clone: The sample holds other DNA sequences that translate to the same CDR3. This chain links TRBV18 with TRBJ1-1; a possible D gene is TRBD1 (5 bases). Trimming shortened V by 6 bases and J by 1 base, and 12 bases separated the two germline ends. This CDR3 contains 14 residues. CDR1 and CDR2 from the germline V gene are KGHSH and LQKENI. The CDR3 sequence: CASSSQGGNTEAFF. The CDR3, as DNA: TGTGCCAGCTCGTCCCAGGGTGGGAACACTGAAGCTTTCTTT.

The chain uses TRBV28 and TRBJ1-5; D is unresolved. V was pared by 5 bases and J by 1 base, with 12 bases between. From germline, CDR1 is MDHEN and CDR2 SYDVKM. The CDR3 sequence is 15 residues long. In DNA form, the CDR3 reads TGTGCCAGCAGTCGAATTGACACAAGCAATCAGCCCCAGCATTTT. Its protein product is CASSRIDTSNQPQHF.

This clone was seen only a few times. A read error may account for a junction end that differs from germline. This chain uses TRBV2 with TRBJ2-7; TRBD2 aligns across 13 bases. The CDR3 extends over 13 amino acids. Looked up from germline, CDR1 is SNHLY and CDR2 is FYNNEI. The CDR3 DNA reads TGTGCCAGCAGTGAAGGACTAGCGGGAGGTCCGGACTTC. Encoded protein: CASSEGLAGGPDF.

J is TRBJ2-3 and V is TRBV6-1; TRBD2 might be the D (6 bases). From germline, CDR1 is MNHNS and CDR2 SASEGT. The CDR3 spans 15 residues. V lost 4 bases and J lost 2, with 13 bases in between. This chain's CDR3 is CASSAGTSVTDTQYF. The DNA for the CDR3 is TGTGCCAGCAGTGCCGGGACTTCCGTCACAGATACGCAGTATTTT.

This clone was counted between two and nine times. V gene TRBV10-3 combines with J gene TRBJ2-1; TRBD2 aligns across 10 bases. This CDR3 has 15 amino acids. The germline CDR1 and CDR2 sequences are ENHRY and SYGVKD. Losses at the gene ends were 9 bases for V and 2 bases for J; bases not matched to a gene: 7. This CDR3 is CAISETSGPYNEQFF. CDR3 in DNA: TGTGCCATAAGCGAGACTAGCGGGCCCTACAATGAGCAGTTCTTC.

V is TRBV18 and J is TRBJ1-5, with D possibly matching TRBD1 (5 bases). The V gene lost 3 bases and the J gene lost 0 bases, with 15 bases spanning the gap. The CDR3 has 17 residues. Germline values: CDR1 KGHSH, CDR2 LQKENI. The CDR3 loop is CASSPLGGGGSNQPQHF. The CDR3 nucleotides read TGTGCCAGCTCACCCCTCGGGGGGGGAGGTAGCAATCAGCCCCAGCATTTT.

The chain combines TRBV7-9 with TRBJ2-1; 7 bases line up with TRBD2. With 1 base clipped from V and 0 bases from J, the junction kept 6 bases outside the gene matches. The germline V gene has CDR1 SEHNR and CDR2 FQNEAQ (reference sequence). This CDR3 has 17 amino acids. The CDR3 region is CASSLEAGVGSYNEQFF. The CDR3 DNA sequence: TGTGCCAGCAGCTTAGAGGCGGGAGTGGGCTCCTACAATGAGCAGTTCTTC.

The J gene is TRBJ2-7, the V gene TRBV25-1, with 9 nucleotides matching TRBD1. The V and J ends lost 4 bases and 4 bases, in that order; junction bases with no gene match: 8. The CDR3 spans 15 residues. Germline V lookup: CDR1 MGHDK, CDR2 SYGVNS. CDR3: CASSGKQGARYEQYF. Written as DNA, the CDR3 is TGTGCCAGCAGTGGAAAACAGGGGGCAAGGTACGAGCAGTACTTC.

The CDR3 region is CASSPRGTGTGSTYEQYF. The CDR3 nucleotides read TGTGCCAGCTCACCAAGGGGAACCGGGACAGGGTCCACCTACGAGCAGTACTTC. The V and J genes are TRBV18 and TRBJ2-7, with 9 bases that match TRBD1. The CDR3 consists of 18 residues. Germline V gene lookup returns CDR1 KGHSH and CDR2 LQKENI. Unmatched junction bases numbered 13, after V lost 2 bases and J lost 2 bases.

The chain joins TRBV11-2 to TRBJ1-5; the D is unclear. Trimming removed 0 bases at V and 3 bases at J, with 9 bases between. This CDR3 is 15 amino acids long. In germline, CDR1 is SGHAT, CDR2 FQNNGV. CDR3 coding DNA: TGTGCCAGCAGCTTAGATGGGCAGACCAATCAGCCCCAGCATTTT. This gives the protein CASSLDGQTNQPQHF.

V gene TRBV10-3 combines with J gene TRBJ2-7; D gene uncertain. The CDR3 spans 14 residues. Germline-derived CDR1 and CDR2 are ENHRY and SYGVKD. V lost 2 bases and J lost 6, with 14 bases in between. CDR3 residues: CAISETQFLPEQYF. CDR3 nucleotides: TGTGCCATCAGTGAGACCCAGTTCCTGCCCGAGCAGTACTTC.

V and J are TRBV6-5 and TRBJ2-7; D might be TRBD1 (6 bases). V lost 4 bases to trimming and J lost 5 bases, with 15 bases between them. The CDR3 has 14 residues. The V gene's germline CDR1 is MNHEY and CDR2 SVGAGI. The CDR3 here is CASSFAGAFNEQYF. CDR3 DNA: TGTGCCAGCAGTTTCGCAGGGGCATTTAACGAGCAGTACTTC.

The chain is built from TRBV5-6 and TRBJ2-5, with unresolved D. The DNA end is more similar to TRBJ2-7, so the J call may be wrong. This CDR3 spans 14 amino acids. CDR1 and CDR2 from the germline V gene are SGHDT and YYEEEE. CDR3 DNA: TGTGCCAGCAGCCGAGGTGGAGTCTTCTACGAGCAGTACTTC. Its translation: CASSRGGVFYEQYF.

The chain couples TRBV6-1 to TRBJ2-3; 8 nucleotides line up with TRBD1. The CDR3 length is 13 residues. Germline V gives CDR1 MNHNS, CDR2 SASEGT. Germline trimming cut 6 bases from V and 3 bases from J; bases unmatched to any gene: 2. This CDR3 is CASRDRATDTQYF. CDR3 coding DNA: TGTGCCAGCAGGGACAGGGCGACAGATACGCAGTATTTT.

The V call is TRBV29-1, the J call TRBJ2-2, with D possibly TRBD2 on 6 matching bases. The V end was cut by 6 bases, the J end by 4 bases, with 12 bases between. Germline V gives CDR1 SQVTM, CDR2 ANQGSEA. The CDR3 totals 13 residues. CDR3 nucleotides: TGCAGCGTCAAGTGGAGGGGCACCGGGGAGCTGTTTTTT. It encodes CSVKWRGTGELFF.